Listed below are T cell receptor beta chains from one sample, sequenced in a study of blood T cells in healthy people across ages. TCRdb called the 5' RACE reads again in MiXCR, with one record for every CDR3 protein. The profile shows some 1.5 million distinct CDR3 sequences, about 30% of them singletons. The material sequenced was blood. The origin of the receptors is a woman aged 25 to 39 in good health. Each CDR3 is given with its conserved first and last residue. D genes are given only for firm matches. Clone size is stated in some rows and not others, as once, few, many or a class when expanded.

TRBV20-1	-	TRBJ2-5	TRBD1	CSTSPGTGLGSETQYF	TGCAGTACTAGCCCCGGGACAGGGTTAGGGTCGGAGACCCAGTACTTC
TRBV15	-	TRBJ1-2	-	CATSGDHYGDGYTF	TGTGCCACCAGCGGAGATCACTACGGCGATGGCTACACCTTC
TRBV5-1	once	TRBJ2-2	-	CASSLGPTSTGELFF	TGCGCCAGCAGCTTGGGACCGACGAGCACCGGGGAGCTGTTTTTT
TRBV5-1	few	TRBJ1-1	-	CASSPVWNTEAFF	TGCGCCAGCAGCCCCGTATGGAACACTGAAGCTTTCTTT
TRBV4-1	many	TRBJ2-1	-	CASSHQTLTPQNEQFF	TGCGCCAGCAGCCACCAGACTCTGACCCCGCAAAATGAGCAGTTCTTC
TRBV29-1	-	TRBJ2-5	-	CSVSKGGLETQYF	TGCAGCGTTTCTAAAGGGGGATTGGAGACCCAGTACTTC
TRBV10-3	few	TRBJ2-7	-	CAISESGSHEQYF	TGTGCCATCAGTGAGTCGGGAAGCCACGAGCAGTACTTC
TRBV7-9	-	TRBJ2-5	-	CASSSPVRGDGDKETQYF	TGTGCCAGCAGCTCCCCAGTACGGGGAGACGGAGATAAAGAGACCCAGTACTTC
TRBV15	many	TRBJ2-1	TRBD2	CATRGLAGDEQFF	TGTGCCACCAGGGGACTAGCGGGAGACGAGCAGTTCTTC
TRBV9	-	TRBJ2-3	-	CAGSVAGTDTQYF	TGTGCCGGCAGCGTAGCCGGGACAGATACGCAGTATTTT
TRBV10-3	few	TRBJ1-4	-	CAISESKSENPLFF	TGTGCCATCAGTGAGTCTAAGTCGGAGAACCCGTTGTTTTTT
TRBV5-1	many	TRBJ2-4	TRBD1	CASSWTGENIQYF	TGCGCCAGCAGCTGGACAGGGGAGAACATTCAGTACTTC
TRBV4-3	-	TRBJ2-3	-	CASSQDQLARADTQYF	TGCGCCAGCAGCCAAGATCAACTAGCTAGGGCAGATACGCAGTATTTT
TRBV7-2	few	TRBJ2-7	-	CASSLGAADFGYEQYF	TGTGCCAGCAGCTTAGGGGCGGCAGACTTCGGGTACGAGCAGTACTTC
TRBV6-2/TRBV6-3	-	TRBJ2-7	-	CASSWDVYEQYF	TGTGCCAGCAGTTGGGATGTCTACGAGCAGTACTTC
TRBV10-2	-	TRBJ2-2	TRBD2	CASRGLAENTGELFF	TGCGCCAGCAGGGGACTAGCCGAGAACACCGGGGAGCTGTTTTTT
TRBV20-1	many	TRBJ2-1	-	CSAKNNYEQFF	TGCAGTGCTAAAAATAATTATGAGCAGTTCTTC
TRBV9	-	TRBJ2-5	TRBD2	CASSVGAGGEETQYF	TGTGCCAGCAGCGTCGGAGCGGGGGGTGAGGAGACCCAGTACTTC
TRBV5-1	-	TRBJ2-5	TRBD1	CASSPETQGAETQYF	TGCGCCAGCAGCCCAGAAACACAGGGGGCAGAGACCCAGTACTTC
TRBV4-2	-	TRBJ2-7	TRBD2	CASSHDPTSGYEQYF	TGTGCCAGCAGCCACGATCCGACTAGCGGCTACGAGCAGTACTTC
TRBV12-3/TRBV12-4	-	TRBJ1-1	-	CASSLQAGGTYNTEAFF	TGTGCCAGCAGTTTACAAGCGGGGGGAACTTATAACACTGAAGCTTTCTTT
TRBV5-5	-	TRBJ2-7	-	CASSLVGTSYERYF	TGTGCCAGCAGCTTGGTCGGGACGTCCTACGAGCGGTACTTC
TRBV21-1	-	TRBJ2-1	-	CASSATSGSGDEQFF	TGTGCCAGCAGCGCGACTAGCGGGAGCGGAGATGAGCAGTTCTTC
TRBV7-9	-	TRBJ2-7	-	CASSWTYEGHEQYF	TGTGCCAGCAGCTGGACCTACGAGGGCCACGAGCAGTACTTC
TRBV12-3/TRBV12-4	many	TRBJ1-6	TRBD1	CASRPGQDNSPLHF	TGTGCCAGCAGACCGGGACAGGACAATTCACCCCTCCACTTT
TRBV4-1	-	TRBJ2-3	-	CASSHSDLPDTQYF	TGCGCCAGCAGTCACTCGGACTTACCAGATACGCAGTATTTT
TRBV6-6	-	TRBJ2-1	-	CASNQGDNEQFF	TGTGCCAGCAATCAAGGAGATAATGAGCAGTTCTTC
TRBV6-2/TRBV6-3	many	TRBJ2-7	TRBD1	CASSRTGPLYEQYF	TGTGCCAGCAGTAGGACAGGGCCACTCTACGAGCAGTACTTC
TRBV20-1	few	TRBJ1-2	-	CSASPNRGGPAGYTF	TGCAGTGCTAGCCCCAACAGAGGAGGGCCTGCTGGCTACACCTTC
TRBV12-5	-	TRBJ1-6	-	CASGDSYNSPLHF	TGTGCCAGTGGAGACTCCTATAATTCACCCCTCCACTTT
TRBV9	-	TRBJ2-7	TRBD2	CASSVAGGTGEQYF	TGTGCCAGCAGCGTAGCGGGGGGAACGGGAGAGCAGTACTTC
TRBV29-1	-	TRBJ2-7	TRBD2	CSAGDWAGVNYEQYF	TGCAGCGCTGGGGATTGGGCGGGGGTAAACTACGAGCAGTACTTC
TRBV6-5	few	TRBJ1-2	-	CASSYSTDYGVGYTF	TGTGCCAGCAGTTACTCCACAGACTACGGGGTTGGCTACACCTTC
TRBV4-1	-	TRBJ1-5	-	CASSQGGGGQQPQHF	TGCGCCAGCAGCCAAGGGGGAGGGGGGCAGCAGCCCCAGCATTTT
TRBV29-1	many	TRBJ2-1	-	CSVVVTGNYNEQFF	TGCAGCGTTGTCGTGACAGGAAACTACAATGAGCAGTTCTTC
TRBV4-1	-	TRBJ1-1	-	CASSSQDSDTEAFF	TGCGCCAGCAGCTCGCAGGACAGCGACACTGAAGCTTTCTTT
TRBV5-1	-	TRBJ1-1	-	CASSRNRELGTEAFF	TGCGCCAGCAGCCGAAACAGGGAATTGGGCACTGAAGCTTTCTTT
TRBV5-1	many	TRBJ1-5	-	CASSMVAGNQPQHF	TGCGCCAGCAGCATGGTTGCGGGGAATCAGCCCCAGCATTTT
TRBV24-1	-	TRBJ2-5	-	CATQSESRETQYF	TGTGCCACCCAGAGCGAAAGCAGGGAGACCCAGTACTTC
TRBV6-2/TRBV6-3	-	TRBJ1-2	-	CASGDNYGYTF	TGTGCCAGCGGTGACAACTATGGCTACACCTTC
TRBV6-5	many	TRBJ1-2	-	CASRRPGGYGYTF	TGTGCCAGCAGACGCCCCGGGGGCTATGGCTACACCTTC
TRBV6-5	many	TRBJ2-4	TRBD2	CASSYFSIRGGSLAKNIQYF	TGTGCCAGCAGTTACTTCTCCATTCGGGGCGGGAGTTTAGCCAAAAACATTCAGTACTTC
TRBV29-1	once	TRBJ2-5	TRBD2	CSVSGLAGGTQYF	TGCAGCGTATCCGGACTAGCGGGGGGGACCCAGTACTTC
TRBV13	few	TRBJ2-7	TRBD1	CASSNRQGRSAEQYF	TGTGCCAGCAGCAACCGACAGGGCCGGTCGGCCGAGCAGTACTTC
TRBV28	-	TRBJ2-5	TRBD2	CASSSREVRSGETQYF	TGTGCCAGCAGTTCCCGGGAGGTAAGGTCCGGAGAGACCCAGTACTTC
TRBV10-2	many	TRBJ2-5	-	CASSVQGSQETQYF	TGCGCCAGCAGTGTACAGGGTTCCCAAGAGACCCAGTACTTC
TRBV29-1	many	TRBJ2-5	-	CSVDVGGQETQYF	TGCAGCGTTGATGTGGGGGGCCAAGAGACCCAGTACTTC
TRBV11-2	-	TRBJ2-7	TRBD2	CASSLDGSGSVPLYEQYF	TGTGCCAGCAGCTTAGACGGCAGCGGGAGTGTCCCCCTCTACGAGCAGTACTTC
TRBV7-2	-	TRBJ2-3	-	CASSRGSDSFGDTQYF	TGTGCCAGCAGCCGGGGGTCGGACTCCTTTGGAGATACGCAGTATTTT
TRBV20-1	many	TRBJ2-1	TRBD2	CSARRLAALGGNEQFF	TGCAGTGCCAGGAGACTAGCGGCCCTCGGTGGGAATGAGCAGTTCTTC
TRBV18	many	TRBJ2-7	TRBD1	CASSPWDSPYEQYF	TGTGCCAGCTCACCTTGGGACAGCCCCTACGAGCAGTACTTC
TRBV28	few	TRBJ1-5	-	CASSSTIQPQHF	TGTGCCAGCAGTTCCACGATACAACCCCAGCATTTT
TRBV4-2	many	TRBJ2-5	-	CASSQSRGGVERETQYF	TGTGCCAGCAGCCAATCCAGGGGGGGCGTGGAGCGAGAGACCCAGTACTTC
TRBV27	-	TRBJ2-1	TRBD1	CASSLSQGVYNEQFF	TGTGCCAGCAGTTTATCACAGGGGGTTTACAATGAGCAGTTCTTC
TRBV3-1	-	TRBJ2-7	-	CASSRTPWDYTYEQYF	TGTGCCAGCAGCCGAACACCCTGGGATTACACTTACGAGCAGTACTTC
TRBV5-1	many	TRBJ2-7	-	CASSFEGLTYEQYF	TGCGCCAGCAGCTTTGAAGGCCTCACCTACGAGCAGTACTTC
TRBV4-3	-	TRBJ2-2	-	CASSQDGSDGELFF	TGCGCCAGCAGCCAAGATGGTAGCGACGGGGAGCTGTTTTTT